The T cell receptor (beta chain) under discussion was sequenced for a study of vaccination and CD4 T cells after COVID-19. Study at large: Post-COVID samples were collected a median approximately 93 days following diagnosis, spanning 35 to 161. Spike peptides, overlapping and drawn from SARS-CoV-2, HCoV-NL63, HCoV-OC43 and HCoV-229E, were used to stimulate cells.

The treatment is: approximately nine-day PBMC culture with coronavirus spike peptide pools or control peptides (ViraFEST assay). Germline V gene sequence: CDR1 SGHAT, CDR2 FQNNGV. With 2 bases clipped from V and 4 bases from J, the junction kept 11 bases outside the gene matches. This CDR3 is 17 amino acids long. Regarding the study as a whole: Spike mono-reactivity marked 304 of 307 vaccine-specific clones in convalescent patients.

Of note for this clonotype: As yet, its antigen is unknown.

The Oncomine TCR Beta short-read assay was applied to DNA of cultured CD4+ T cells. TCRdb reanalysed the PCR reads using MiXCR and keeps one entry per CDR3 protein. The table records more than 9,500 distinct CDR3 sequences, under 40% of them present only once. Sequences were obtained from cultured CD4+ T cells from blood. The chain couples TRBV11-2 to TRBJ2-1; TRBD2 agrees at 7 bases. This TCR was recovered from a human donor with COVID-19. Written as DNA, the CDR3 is TGTGCCAGCAGCTTACGGTCCGGGGGACTACCGTACAATGAGCAGTTCTTC. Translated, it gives CASSLRSGGLPYNEQFF.